This TCR beta chain was captured in a study of CD8+ T cells in alopecia areata. Study conclusions and caveats: Higher clonality and more expanded CD8+ clones appeared in lesional than normal scalp. TCR sharing across patients was less clear than in mice, possibly HLA-related.

Concerning this clone: Its cognate antigen is unknown.

After isolation, RNA underwent reverse transcription to generate cDNA as the sequencing template. TCRdb keeps only in-frame clones here, not all; method: immunoSEQ multiplex PCR. The sample includes 100,000 to 150,000 clones, around 50% seen only once; the top ten take over 9.5%. This CDR3 is built from 12 residues. Between the trimmed V and J ends, which lost 5 bases and 8 bases, there was a span of 12 bases. Germline lookup yields CDR1 PRHDT and CDR2 FYEKMQ (reference sequence). The chain joins TRBV13 to TRBJ1-1; D might be TRBD1 (5 bases). The receptor's source is a human donor with alopecia areata. Material: NKG2D-low CD8+ T cells sorted from blood. CDR3 coding DNA: TGTGCCAGCAGCCTCGGCGGGGGGGAAGCTTTCTTT. Translating gives CASSLGGGEAFF.